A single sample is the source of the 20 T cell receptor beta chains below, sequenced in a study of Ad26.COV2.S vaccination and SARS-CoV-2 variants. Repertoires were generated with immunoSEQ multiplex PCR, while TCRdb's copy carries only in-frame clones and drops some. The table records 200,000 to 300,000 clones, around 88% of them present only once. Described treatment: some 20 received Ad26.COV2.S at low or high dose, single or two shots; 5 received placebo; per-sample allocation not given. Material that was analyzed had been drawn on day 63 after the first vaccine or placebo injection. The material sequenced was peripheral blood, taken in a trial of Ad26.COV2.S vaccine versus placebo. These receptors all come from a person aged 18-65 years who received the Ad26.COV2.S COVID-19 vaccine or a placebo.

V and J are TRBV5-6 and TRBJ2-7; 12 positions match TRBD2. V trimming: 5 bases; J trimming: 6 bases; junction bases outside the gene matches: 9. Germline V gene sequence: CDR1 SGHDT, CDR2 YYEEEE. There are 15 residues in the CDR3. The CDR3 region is CASRLTSGSGREQYV. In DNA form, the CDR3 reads TGTGCCAGCAGATTGACTAGCGGGAGTGGTCGCGAGCAGTACGTC.

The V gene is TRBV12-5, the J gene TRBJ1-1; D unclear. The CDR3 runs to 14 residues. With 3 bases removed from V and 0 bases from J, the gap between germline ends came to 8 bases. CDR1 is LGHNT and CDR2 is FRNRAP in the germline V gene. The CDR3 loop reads CASGLADMNTEAFF. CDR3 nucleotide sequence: TGTGCTAGTGGTTTAGCAGACATGAACACTGAAGCTTTCTTT.

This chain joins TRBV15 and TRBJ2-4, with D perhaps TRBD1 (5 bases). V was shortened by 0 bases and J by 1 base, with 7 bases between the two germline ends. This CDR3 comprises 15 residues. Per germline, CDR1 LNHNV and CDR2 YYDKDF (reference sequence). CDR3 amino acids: CATSRDKGAKNIQYF. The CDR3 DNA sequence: TGTGCCACCAGCAGAGATAAGGGGGCCAAAAACATTCAGTACTTC.

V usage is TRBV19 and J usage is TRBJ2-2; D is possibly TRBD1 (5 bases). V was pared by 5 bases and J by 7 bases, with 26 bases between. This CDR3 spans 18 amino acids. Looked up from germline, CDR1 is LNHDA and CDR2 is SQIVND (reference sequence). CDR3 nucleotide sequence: TGTGCCAGTAGTCCCCCCCTGAGTAGGGGAAAAGGCGACGGGGAGCTGTTTTTT. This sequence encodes CASSPPLSRGKGDGELFF.

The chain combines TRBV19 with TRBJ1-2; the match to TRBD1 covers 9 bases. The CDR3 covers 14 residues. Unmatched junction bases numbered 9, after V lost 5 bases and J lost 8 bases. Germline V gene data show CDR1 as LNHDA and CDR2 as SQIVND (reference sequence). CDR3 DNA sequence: TGTGCCAGTAGTCCTGACAGGGGGTCTGGAGGCTACACCTTC. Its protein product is CASSPDRGSGGYTF.

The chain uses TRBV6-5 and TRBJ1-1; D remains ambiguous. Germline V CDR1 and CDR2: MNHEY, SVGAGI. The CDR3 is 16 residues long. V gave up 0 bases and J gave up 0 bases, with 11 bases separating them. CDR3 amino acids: CASSYSKVGMNTEAFF. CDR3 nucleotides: TGTGCCAGCAGTTACTCGAAGGTCGGCATGAACACTGAAGCTTTCTTT.

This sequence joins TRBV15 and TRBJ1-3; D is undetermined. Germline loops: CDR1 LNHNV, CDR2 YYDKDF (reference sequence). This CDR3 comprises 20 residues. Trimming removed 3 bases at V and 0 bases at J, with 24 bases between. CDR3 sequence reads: CATSRRGYSPTLLSGNTIYF. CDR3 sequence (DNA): TGTGCCACCAGCAGGCGTGGGTACTCTCCGACACTTCTCTCTGGAAACACCATATATTTT.

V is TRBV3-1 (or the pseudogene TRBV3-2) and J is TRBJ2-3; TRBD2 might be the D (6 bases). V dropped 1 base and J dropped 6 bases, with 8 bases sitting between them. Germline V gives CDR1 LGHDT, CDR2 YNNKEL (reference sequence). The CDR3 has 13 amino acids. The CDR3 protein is CASSQVAGDTQYF. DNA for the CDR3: TGTGCCAGCAGCCAAGTGGCGGGGGATACGCAGTATTTT.

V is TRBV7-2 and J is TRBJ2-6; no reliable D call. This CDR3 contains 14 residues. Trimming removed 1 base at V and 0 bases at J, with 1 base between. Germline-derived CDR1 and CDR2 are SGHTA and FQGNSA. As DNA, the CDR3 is TGTGCCAGCAGCTTAGGCTCTGGGGCCAACGTCCTGACTTTC. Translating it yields CASSLGSGANVLTF. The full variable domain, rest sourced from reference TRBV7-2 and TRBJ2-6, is GAGVSQSPSNKVTEKGKDVELRCDPISGHTALYWYRQSLGQGLEFLIYFQGNSAPDKSGLPSDRFSAERTGGSVSTLTIQRTQQEDSAVYLCASSLGSGANVLTFGAGSRLTVL.

CDR3 in amino acids: CASSDRVGFGTEAFF. The CDR3 nucleotides read TGTGCCAGCAGCGACAGGGTTGGGTTCGGCACTGAAGCTTTCTTT. This chain uses TRBV9 with TRBJ1-1, with D possibly TRBD1 on 6 matching bases. The CDR3 is 15 residues long. The V end was cut by 3 bases, the J end by 4 bases, with 16 bases between. From germline, CDR1 is SGDLS and CDR2 YYNGEE.

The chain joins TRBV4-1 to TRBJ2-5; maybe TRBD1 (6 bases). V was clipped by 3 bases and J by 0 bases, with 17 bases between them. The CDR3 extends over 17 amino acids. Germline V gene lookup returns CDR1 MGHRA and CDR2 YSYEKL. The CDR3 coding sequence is TGCGCCAGCAGCCAGGCTGCACGACAGGTGTACCAAGAGACCCAGTACTTC. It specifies CASSQAARQVYQETQYF.

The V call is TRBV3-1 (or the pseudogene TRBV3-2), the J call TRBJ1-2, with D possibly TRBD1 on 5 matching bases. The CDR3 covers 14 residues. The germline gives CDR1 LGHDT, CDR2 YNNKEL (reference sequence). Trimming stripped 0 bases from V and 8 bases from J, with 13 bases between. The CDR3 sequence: CASSQETWGVGYTF. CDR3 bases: TGTGCCAGCAGCCAAGAGACATGGGGGGTCGGCTACACCTTC.

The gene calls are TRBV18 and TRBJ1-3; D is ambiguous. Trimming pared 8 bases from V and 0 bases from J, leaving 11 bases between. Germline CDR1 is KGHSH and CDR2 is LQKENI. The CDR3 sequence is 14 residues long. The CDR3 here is CASRRGSSGNTIYF. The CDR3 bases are TGTGCCAGCCGCCGTGGGAGCTCTGGAAACACCATATATTTT.

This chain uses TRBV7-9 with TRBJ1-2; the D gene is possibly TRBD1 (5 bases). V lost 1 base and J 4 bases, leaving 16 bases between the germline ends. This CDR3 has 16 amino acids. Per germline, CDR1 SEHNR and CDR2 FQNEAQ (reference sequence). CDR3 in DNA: TGTGCCAGCAGCTTAGGGGTCACCCCTGGGGGCTATGGCTACACCTTC. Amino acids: CASSLGVTPGGYGYTF.

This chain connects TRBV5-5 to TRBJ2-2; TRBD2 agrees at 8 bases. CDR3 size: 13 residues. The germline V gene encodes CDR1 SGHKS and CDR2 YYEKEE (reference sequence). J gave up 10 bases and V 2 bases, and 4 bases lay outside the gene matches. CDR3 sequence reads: CASSFPGREELFF. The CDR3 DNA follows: TGTGCCAGCAGCTTCCCCGGGAGGGAGGAGCTGTTTTTT. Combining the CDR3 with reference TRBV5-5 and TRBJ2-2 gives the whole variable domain DAGVTQSPTHLIKTRGQQVTLRCSPISGHKSVSWYQQVLGQGPQFIFQYYEKEERGRGNFPDRFSARQFPNYSSELNVNALLLGDSALYLCASSFPGREELFFGEGSRLTVL.

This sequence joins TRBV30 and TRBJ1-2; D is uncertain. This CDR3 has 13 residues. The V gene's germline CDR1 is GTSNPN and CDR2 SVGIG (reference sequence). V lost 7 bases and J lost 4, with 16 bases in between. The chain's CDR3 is CASPRRAGYGYTF. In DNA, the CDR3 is TGTGCCTCCCCCCGGAGGGCGGGCTATGGCTACACCTTC. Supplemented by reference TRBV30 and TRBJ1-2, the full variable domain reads SQTIHQWPATLVQPVGSPLSLECTVEGTSNPNLYWYRQAAGRGLQLLFYSVGIGQISSEVPQNLSASRPQDRQFILSSKKLLLSDSGFYLCASPRRAGYGYTFGSGTRLTVV.

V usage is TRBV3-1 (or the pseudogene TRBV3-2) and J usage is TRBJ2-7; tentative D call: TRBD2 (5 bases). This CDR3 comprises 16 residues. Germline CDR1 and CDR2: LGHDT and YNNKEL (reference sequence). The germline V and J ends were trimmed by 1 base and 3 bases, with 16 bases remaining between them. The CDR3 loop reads CASSQVKRKRLYEQYV. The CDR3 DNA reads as TGTGCCAGCAGCCAAGTGAAGCGGAAGAGACTCTACGAGCAGTACGTC.

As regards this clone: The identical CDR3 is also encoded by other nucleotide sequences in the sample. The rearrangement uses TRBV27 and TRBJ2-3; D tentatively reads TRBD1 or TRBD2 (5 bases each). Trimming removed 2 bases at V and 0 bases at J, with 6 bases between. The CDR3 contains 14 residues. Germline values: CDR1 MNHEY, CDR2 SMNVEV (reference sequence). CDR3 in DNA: TGTGCCAGCAGTTTAGGGGGTAGCACAGATACGCAGTATTTT. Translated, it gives CASSLGGSTDTQYF.

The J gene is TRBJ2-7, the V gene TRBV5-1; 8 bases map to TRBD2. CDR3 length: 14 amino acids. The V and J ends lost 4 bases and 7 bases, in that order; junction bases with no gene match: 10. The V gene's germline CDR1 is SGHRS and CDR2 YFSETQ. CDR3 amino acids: CASSDAGTRKEQYV. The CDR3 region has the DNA TGCGCCAGCAGCGATGCCGGGACTAGGAAAGAGCAGTACGTC.

CDR3 in amino acids: CASTLTGATYGYTF. The DNA for the CDR3 is TGTGCCAGTACCCTGACAGGAGCGACCTATGGCTACACCTTC. The V call is TRBV19, the J call TRBJ1-2; the D gene is possibly TRBD1 (6 bases). The CDR3 is 14 amino acids. V lost 7 bases, J lost 4 bases, and 16 bases lay in between. CDR1 LNHDA and CDR2 SQIVND come from the germline V gene (reference sequence).